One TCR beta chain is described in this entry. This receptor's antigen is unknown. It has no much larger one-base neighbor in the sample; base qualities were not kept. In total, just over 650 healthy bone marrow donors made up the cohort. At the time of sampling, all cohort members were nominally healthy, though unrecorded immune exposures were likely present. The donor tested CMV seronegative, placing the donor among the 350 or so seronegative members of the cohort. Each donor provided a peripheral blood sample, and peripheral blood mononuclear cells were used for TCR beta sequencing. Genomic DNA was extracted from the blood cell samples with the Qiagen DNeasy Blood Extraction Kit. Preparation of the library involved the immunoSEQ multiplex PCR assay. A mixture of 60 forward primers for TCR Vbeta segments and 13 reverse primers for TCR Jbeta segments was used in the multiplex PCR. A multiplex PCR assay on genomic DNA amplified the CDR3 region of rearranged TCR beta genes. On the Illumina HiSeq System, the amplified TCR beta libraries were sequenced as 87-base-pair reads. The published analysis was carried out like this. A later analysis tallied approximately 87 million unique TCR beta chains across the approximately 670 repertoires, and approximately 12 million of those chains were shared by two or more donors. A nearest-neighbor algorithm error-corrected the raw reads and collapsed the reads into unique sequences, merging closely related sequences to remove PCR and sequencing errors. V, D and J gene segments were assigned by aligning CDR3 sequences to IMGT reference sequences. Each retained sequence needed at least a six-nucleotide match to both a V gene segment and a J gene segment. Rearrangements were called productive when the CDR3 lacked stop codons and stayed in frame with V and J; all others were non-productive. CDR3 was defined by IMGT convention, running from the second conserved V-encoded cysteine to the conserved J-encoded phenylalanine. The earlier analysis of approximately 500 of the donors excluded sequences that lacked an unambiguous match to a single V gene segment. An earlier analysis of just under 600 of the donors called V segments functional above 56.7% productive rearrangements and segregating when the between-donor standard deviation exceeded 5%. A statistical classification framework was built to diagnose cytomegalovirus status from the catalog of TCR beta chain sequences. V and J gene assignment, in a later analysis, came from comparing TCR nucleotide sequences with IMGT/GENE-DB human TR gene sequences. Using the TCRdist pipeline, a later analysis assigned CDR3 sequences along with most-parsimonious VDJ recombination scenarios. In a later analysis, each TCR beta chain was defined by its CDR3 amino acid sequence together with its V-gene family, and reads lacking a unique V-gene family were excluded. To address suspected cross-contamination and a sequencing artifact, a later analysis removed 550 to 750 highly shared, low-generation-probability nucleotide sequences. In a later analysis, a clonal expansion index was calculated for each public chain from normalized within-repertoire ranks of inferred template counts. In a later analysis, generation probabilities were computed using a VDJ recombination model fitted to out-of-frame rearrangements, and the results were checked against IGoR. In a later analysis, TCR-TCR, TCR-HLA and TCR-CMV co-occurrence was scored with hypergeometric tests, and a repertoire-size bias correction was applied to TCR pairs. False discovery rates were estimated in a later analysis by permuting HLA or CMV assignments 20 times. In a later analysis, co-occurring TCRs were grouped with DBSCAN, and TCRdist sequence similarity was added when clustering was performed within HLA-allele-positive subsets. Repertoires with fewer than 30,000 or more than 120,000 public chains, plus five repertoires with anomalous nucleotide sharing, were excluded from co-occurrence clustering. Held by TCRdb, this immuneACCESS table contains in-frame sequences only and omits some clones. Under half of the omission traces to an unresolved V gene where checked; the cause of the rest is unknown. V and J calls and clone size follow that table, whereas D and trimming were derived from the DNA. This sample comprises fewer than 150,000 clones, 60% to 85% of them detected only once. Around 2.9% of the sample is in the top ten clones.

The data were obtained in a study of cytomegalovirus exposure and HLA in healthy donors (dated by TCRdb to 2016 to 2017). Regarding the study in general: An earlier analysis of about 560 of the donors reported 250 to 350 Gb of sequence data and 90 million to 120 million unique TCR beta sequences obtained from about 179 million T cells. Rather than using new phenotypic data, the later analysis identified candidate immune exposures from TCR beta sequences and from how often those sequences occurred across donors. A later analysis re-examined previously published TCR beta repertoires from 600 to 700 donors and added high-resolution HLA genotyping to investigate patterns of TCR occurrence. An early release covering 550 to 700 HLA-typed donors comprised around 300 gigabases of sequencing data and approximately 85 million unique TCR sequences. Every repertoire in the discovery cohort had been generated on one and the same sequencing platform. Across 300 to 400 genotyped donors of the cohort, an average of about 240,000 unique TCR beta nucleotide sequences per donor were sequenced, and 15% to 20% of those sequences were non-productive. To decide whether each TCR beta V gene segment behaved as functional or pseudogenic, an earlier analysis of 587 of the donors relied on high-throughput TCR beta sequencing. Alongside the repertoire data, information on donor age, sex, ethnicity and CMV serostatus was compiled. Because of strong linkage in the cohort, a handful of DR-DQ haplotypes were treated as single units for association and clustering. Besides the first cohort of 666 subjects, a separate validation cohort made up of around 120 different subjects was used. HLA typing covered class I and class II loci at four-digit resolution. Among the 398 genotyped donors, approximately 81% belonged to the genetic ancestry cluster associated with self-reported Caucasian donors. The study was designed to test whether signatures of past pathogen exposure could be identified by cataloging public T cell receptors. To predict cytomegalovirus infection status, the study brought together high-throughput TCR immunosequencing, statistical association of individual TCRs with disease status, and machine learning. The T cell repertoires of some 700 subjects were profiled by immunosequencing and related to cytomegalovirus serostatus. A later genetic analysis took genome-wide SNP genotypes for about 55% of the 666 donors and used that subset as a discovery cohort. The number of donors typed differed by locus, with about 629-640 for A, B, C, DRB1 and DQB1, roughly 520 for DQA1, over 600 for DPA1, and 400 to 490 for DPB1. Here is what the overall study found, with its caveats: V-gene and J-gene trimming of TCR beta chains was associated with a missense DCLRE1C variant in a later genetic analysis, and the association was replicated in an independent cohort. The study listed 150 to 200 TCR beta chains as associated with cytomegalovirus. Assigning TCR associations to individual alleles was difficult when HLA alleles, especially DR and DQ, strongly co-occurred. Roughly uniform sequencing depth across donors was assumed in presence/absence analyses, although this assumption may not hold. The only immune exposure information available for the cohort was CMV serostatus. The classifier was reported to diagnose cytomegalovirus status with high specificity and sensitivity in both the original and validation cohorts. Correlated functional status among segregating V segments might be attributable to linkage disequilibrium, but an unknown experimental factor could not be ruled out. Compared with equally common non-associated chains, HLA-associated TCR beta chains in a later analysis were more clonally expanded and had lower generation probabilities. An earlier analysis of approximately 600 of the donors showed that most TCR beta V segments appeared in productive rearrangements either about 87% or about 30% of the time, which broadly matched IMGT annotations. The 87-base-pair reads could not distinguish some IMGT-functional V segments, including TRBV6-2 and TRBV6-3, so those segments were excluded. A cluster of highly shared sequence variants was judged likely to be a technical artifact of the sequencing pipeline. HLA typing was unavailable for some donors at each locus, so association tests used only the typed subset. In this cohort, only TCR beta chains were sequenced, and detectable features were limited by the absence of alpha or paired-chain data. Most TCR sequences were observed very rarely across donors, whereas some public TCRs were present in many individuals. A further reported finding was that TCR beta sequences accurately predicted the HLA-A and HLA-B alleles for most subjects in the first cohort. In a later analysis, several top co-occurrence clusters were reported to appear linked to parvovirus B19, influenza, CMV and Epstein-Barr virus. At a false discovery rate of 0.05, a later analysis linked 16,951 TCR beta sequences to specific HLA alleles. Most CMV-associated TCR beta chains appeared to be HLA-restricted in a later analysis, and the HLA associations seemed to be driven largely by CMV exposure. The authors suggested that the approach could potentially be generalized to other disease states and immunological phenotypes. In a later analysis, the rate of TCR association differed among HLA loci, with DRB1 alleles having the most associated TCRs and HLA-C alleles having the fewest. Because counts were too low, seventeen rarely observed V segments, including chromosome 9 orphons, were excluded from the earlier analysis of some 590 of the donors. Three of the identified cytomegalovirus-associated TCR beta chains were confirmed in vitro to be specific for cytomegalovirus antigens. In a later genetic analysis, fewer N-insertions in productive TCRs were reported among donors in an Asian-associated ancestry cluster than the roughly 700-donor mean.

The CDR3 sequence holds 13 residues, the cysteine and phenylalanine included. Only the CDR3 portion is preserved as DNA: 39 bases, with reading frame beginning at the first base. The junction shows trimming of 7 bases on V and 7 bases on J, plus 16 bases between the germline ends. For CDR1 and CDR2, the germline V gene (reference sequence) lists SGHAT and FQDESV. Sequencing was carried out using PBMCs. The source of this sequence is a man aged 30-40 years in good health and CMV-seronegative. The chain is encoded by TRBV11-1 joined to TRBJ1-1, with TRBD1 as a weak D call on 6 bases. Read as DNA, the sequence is TGTGCCAGCACCAGAATACAGGGAGATGAAGCTTTCTTT. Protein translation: CASTRIQGDEAFF.